This TCR beta chain was found in a study of blood T cell repertoires in COVID-19. Per germline, CDR1 LNHDA and CDR2 SQIVND (reference sequence). The CDR3 has 14 residues. The ends lost 5 bases at V and 4 bases at J; junction bases unmatched: 4. A few counts support this clone. Assay used: immunoSEQ multiplex PCR; TCRdb lists only in-frame clones, some missing. This sample has a few hundred thousand clones, with around 86% found just once. Specimen: PBMCs or T cells enriched from blood (not recorded which). The J gene is TRBJ1-4, the V gene TRBV19, with 7 bases lining up with TRBD1. This TCR came from a woman in her 50s who had recovered from COVID-19. The CDR3 nucleotides read TGTGCCAGTAGTTGGGGACAGCTTAATGAAAAACTGTTTTTT. Translating it yields CASSWGQLNEKLFF.